The T cell receptor (beta chain) under discussion was sequenced for a study of CD8 T cells in Susac syndrome. cDNA came from 0.5 to 1 ug RNA primed by random hexamers. The method of amplification for TCR beta CDR3 was immunoSEQ multiplex PCR, covering 54 Vbeta and 13 Jbeta. MiXCR, applied by TCRdb to the immunoSEQ multiplex PCR reads, yields one record per CDR3 protein. Counted here are 45,000 to 55,000 distinct CDR3 sequences, over 85% occurring once; the ten biggest clones make up approximately 0.53%. V lost 3 bases and J lost 1; bases outside the gene matches: 3. The CDR3 length is 15 residues. Per the germline V gene, CDR1 is SGDLS and CDR2 is YYNGEE.

The sequence was obtained from a human donor in good health. The sample consisted of CD8+ T cells from PBMCs. This chain uses TRBV9 with TRBJ2-3; 9 nucleotides line up with TRBD2. In nucleotides, the CDR3 is TGTGCCAGCAGCGCCTTAGCGGGGGGCACAGATACGCAGTATTTT. Protein product: CASSALAGGTDTQYF.